These T cell receptor beta chains were read from a single sample in a study of post-analysis software for immune sequencing data. A single record per CDR3 protein comes from TCRdb applying MiXCR to the PCR reads. The repertoire holds hundreds of thousands of distinct CDR3 sequences, with about 40% as singletons. The material sequenced was blood. The receptor source for this set is a girl aged 2-10 years with multiple sclerosis. CDR3s include the opening cysteine and the closing phenylalanine or tryptophan. D genes are given only for firm matches. Where a row states a size, it is once, few, many or the class of an expanded clone; other rows omit it.

TRBD2,TRBJ2-7,few,TRBV7-8,TGTGCCAGCAGCTTAGTTCTAGCGGGAGGTTACGAGCAGTACTTC,CASSLVLAGGYEQYF
-,TRBJ2-7,-,TRBV4-1,TGCGCCAGCAGCCAAGAGTTCCGGCCCTCCTGCGAGCAGTACTTC,CASSQEFRPSCEQYF
-,TRBJ1-6,-,TRBV9,TGTGCCAGCAGCCAAATAAGCGGGCCCCTACCACCTAATTCACCCCTCCACTTT,CASSQISGPLPPNSPLHF
-,TRBJ1-1,-,TRBV18,TGTGCCAGCTCACCAAGACAGACCTTGAACACTGAAGCTTTCTTT,CASSPRQTLNTEAFF
TRBD1,TRBJ2-7,few,TRBV29-1,TGCAGCATACGGACAGGGGGCGACGAGCAGTACTTC,CSIRTGGDEQYF
-,TRBJ1-1,-,TRBV5-1,TGCGCCAGGCAAAGGACAGCCTTGGATGAAGCTTTCTTT,CARQRTALDEAFF
-,TRBJ2-1,few,TRBV7-3,TGTGCCAGCAGCCCACCGAACAGGGCATCCATCGGTGAGCAGTTCTTC,CASSPPNRASIGEQFF
TRBD1,TRBJ2-7,-,TRBV28,TGTGCCAGCAGGGACAGGGACACTAGGTATCGCGAGCAGTACTTC,CASRDRDTRYREQYF
-,TRBJ1-5,-,TRBV6-6,TGTGCCAGCTCCGGTCAGGGACGTAGCAATCAGCCCCAGCATTTT,CASSGQGRSNQPQHF
TRBD2,TRBJ2-7,-,TRBV28,TGTGCCAGCAGTTCCCTTGGGACTAACGAGCAGTACTTC,CASSSLGTNEQYF
-,TRBJ2-3,many,TRBV7-3,TGTGCCAGCAGCCGCGCGGGGGATACGCAGTATTTT,CASSRAGDTQYF
-,TRBJ2-4,-,TRBV27,TGTGCCAGCAGCACCCCTACTAAGGAGGCCAAAAACATTCAGTACTTC,CASSTPTKEAKNIQYF
-,TRBJ2-1,-,TRBV28,TGTGCCAGCACCCCTTTCGGGGGGCGATCTGGTTCCTACAATGAGCAGTTCTTC,CASTPFGGRSGSYNEQFF
-,TRBJ2-7,few,TRBV29-1,TGCAGCGCGTCCCAGACCTACGAGCAGTACTTC,CSASQTYEQYF
TRBD1,TRBJ2-1,-,TRBV20-1,TGCAGTGCTAAGACAGGGTCCTACAATGAGCAGTTCTTC,CSAKTGSYNEQFF
-,TRBJ2-1,many,TRBV18,TGTGCCAGCTCATCCAAATCGACGGAGTTGAAGTTCTTC,CASSSKSTELKFF
-,TRBJ2-1,-,TRBV7-3,TGTGCCAGCAGCGGCGACTTTATGCCCCACAATGAGCAGTTCTTC,CASSGDFMPHNEQFF
-,TRBJ2-7,few,TRBV30,TGTGCCTGGAATTCCGGGAGATACGAGCAGTACTTC,CAWNSGRYEQYF
-,TRBJ2-6,-,TRBV29-1,TGCAGCGTTGATCCCCAGGGGCTCACCTCTGGGGCCAACGTCCTGACTTTC,CSVDPQGLTSGANVLTF
-,TRBJ1-2,-,TRBV7-9,TGTGCCAGCAGCTCGACCAACACGGACGCAAACTATGGCTACACCTTC,CASSSTNTDANYGYTF
-,TRBJ2-1,once,TRBV29-1,TGCAGCGTGGAGGGGTTTGGGTCCTACAATGAGCAGTTCTTC,CSVEGFGSYNEQFF
-,TRBJ2-5,few,TRBV6-6,TGTGCCAGCAGTTACTCGAACGGGGCCGGGGAGACCCAGTACTTC,CASSYSNGAGETQYF
TRBD2,TRBJ2-3,-,TRBV7-6,TGTGCCAGCAGCTCCCTGGAGGGTAGCGGGAGCACAGATACGCAGTATTTT,CASSSLEGSGSTDTQYF
TRBD1,TRBJ1-2,few,TRBV7-2,TGTGCCAGCAGCGCCGGACAGGGTTATGGCTACACCTTC,CASSAGQGYGYTF
-,TRBJ1-2,-,TRBV6-5,TGTGCCAGCAGGGTGACTGCCGGCAGGAGTGGAGGCTACACCTTC,CASRVTAGRSGGYTF
TRBD2,TRBJ2-1,-,TRBV24-1,TGTGCCACCAGTGACGTACCGGGACTAACCTCCGATGAGCAGTTCTTC,CATSDVPGLTSDEQFF
-,TRBJ2-7,-,TRBV19,TGTGCCAGTAAGGTACGGGCCATTTATTCCTACGAGCAGTACTTC,CASKVRAIYSYEQYF
-,TRBJ2-7,-,TRBV12-3/TRBV12-4,TGTGCCAGCAGTTTTGTAGGTTACGAGCAGTACTTC,CASSFVGYEQYF